A selection of T cell receptor beta chains follows, all from one sample in a study of blood T cell repertoires in COVID-19. Some clones are missing from TCRdb's copy, which holds only in-frame ones; the method was immunoSEQ multiplex PCR. Of 490,000 or so clones detected, more than 85% appear once; the ten largest clones hold just over 8%. The sample was PBMCs or T cells enriched from blood (not recorded which). The receptors stem from a woman aged 55-70 years who had recovered from COVID-19. CDR3s include the opening cysteine and the closing phenylalanine or tryptophan. A D gene is named only where the DNA matches it firmly. Not all rows give a size; the values are once, few, many and, for expanded clones, a class.

>TRBV10-3|.|TRBJ1-3|.
TGTGCCACCAGGACTACAGGGTTCTCTGGAAACACCATATATTTT
CATRTTGFSGNTIYF
>TRBV11-2|.|TRBJ2-7|.
TGTGCCAGCAGCCAGGTAGAGCAGTACTTC
CASSQVEQYF
>TRBV10-3|.|TRBJ1-5|.
TGTGCCATAAGCGAACTTTTGGGCAATCAGCCCCAGCATTTT
CAISELLGNQPQHF
>TRBV30|.|TRBJ1-5|.
TGTGCCTGGAGGCCGGTCTATAGCAATCAGCCCCAGCATTTT
CAWRPVYSNQPQHF
>TRBV5-1|.|TRBJ1-2|.
TGCGCCAGCAGCGTAATGCTAGACGGGGGCTATGGCTACACCTTC
CASSVMLDGGYGYTF
>TRBV10-2|.|TRBJ2-1|.
TGCGCCAGCACCGAGGCCCGGAGCTCCTACAATGAGCAGTTCTTC
CASTEARSSYNEQFF
>TRBV2|.|TRBJ1-4|few
TGTGCCAGCAGGTCTCCCGGGTCGGCAACTAATGAAAAACTGTTTTTT
CASRSPGSATNEKLFF
>TRBV7-8|.|TRBJ2-5|.
TGTGCCAGCAGCTTAAGAGGGGACACCTTCGGGGAGACCCAGTACTTC
CASSLRGDTFGETQYF
>TRBV5-1|.|TRBJ1-5|.
TGCGCCAGCAGCTTGGTGGGGGAGGGGCCCCAGCATTTT
CASSLVGEGPQHF
>TRBV21-1|.|TRBJ2-1|.
TGTGCCAGCAGCAAAGAGGGGTTCCGCTCCTACAATGAGCAGTTCTTC
CASSKEGFRSYNEQFF
>TRBV13|TRBD1|TRBJ1-2|.
TGTGCCAGCAGCACGAGTACAGGGGACTATGGCTACACCTTC
CASSTSTGDYGYTF
>TRBV27|.|TRBJ1-5|few
TGTGCCAGCAGGGGGGCGGGGGTCAGTCAGCCCCAGCATTTT
CASRGAGVSQPQHF
>TRBV27|.|TRBJ1-5|.
TGTGCCAGCAGGGGGCAGAACAATCAGCCCCAGCATTTT
CASRGQNNQPQHF
>TRBV5-1|.|TRBJ1-4|.
TGCGCCAGCAGCGTAACGCAGAGGGATGGCGAAAAACTGTTTTTT
CASSVTQRDGEKLFF
>TRBV30|.|TRBJ1-3|.
TGTGCCTGGAAGAGGGGGGGGACCATATATTTT
CAWKRGGTIYF
>TRBV7-8|TRBD2|TRBJ2-3|.
TGTGCCAGCAGCCAAGAGACTAGCGGGAGCACAGATACGCAGTATTTT
CASSQETSGSTDTQYF
>TRBV11-2|TRBD2|TRBJ2-1|.
TGTGCCAGCAGCCCTCACCCTAGCGGGGGAGGATGGAATGAGCAGTTCTTC
CASSPHPSGGGWNEQFF
>TRBV7-2|.|TRBJ1-3|.
TGTGCCAGCAGCCTCTCTGGAAACACCATATATTTT
CASSLSGNTIYF
>TRBV19|TRBD1|TRBJ1-5|.
TGTGCCAGTAGTATCCTCCTATCCGGGACAGGGTTCAATCAGCCCCAGCATTTT
CASSILLSGTGFNQPQHF
>TRBV29-1|TRBD1|TRBJ2-5|.
TGCAGCGTTGAACCCGCGACAGGGGGCGGTGAGACCCAGTACTTC
CSVEPATGGGETQYF
>TRBV18|.|TRBJ1-2|.
TGTGCCAGCTCACCACCGATCGGAGCAGGGAACTATGGCTACACCTTC
CASSPPIGAGNYGYTF
>TRBV5-4|TRBD2|TRBJ2-2|.
TGTGCCAGCAGCCAGGGGGGACTAGCGGGCGCGAACACCGGGGAGCTGTTTTTT
CASSQGGLAGANTGELFF
>TRBV21-1|.|TRBJ2-1|.
TGTGCCAGCAGCAAAGAGGAGCAGGGACAAACGCAGTTCTTC
CASSKEEQGQTQFF
>TRBV15|TRBD1|TRBJ1-1|.
TGTGCCACCAGCAGACCCGGACAGGGAGGTGAAGCTTTCTTT
CATSRPGQGGEAFF
>TRBV19|TRBD1|TRBJ1-6|.
TGTGCCAGTAGTTGGGGTACACAGGGGATTATGTCGAATTCACCCCTCCACTTT
CASSWGTQGIMSNSPLHF
>TRBV7-2|TRBD1|TRBJ1-5|once
TGTGCCAGCAGCAGACAGGGGGCGAGCAATCAGCCCCAGCATTTT
CASSRQGASNQPQHF
>TRBV29-1|TRBD1|TRBJ2-3|.
TGCAGCGCGGACAGGGCGGGTTTGGATACGCAGTATTTT
CSADRAGLDTQYF
>TRBV2|.|TRBJ1-2|.
TGTGCCAGCAGTGGGTCGGTGGTTGAGATTAACTATGGCTACACCTTC
CASSGSVVEINYGYTF
>TRBV7-9|.|TRBJ2-2|.
TGTGCCAGCAGCTCCCCAAACGGGGAGCTGTTTTTT
CASSSPNGELFF
>TRBV24-1|TRBD2|TRBJ2-3|.
TGTGCCACCAGTGACCCCAGCGGGGGGGCCACTCATACGCAGTATTTT
CATSDPSGGATHTQYF
>TRBV6-5|.|TRBJ2-1|.
TGTGCCAGCAGTTACCAGGGCGACGAGCAGTTCTTC
CASSYQGDEQFF
>TRBV9|TRBD1|TRBJ2-4|.
TGTGCCAGCAGCGCCGGTCACCGGGACAGGGGCCTTGTAGACATTCAGTACTTC
CASSAGHRDRGLVDIQYF
>TRBV7-2|.|TRBJ1-2|.
TGTGCCAGCAGCGCCGCAGGGGCGCCCTATGGCTACACCTTC
CASSAAGAPYGYTF
>TRBV2|.|TRBJ2-1|.
TGTGCCAGCAGTGGGGTAGCGGATGGTGAGCAGTTCTTC
CASSGVADGEQFF
>TRBV10-3|TRBD1|TRBJ1-6|.
TGTGCCATCAGCCAGACAGGGGTTAGTAATTCACCCCTCCACTTT
CAISQTGVSNSPLHF
>TRBV23-1|TRBD2|TRBJ2-3|once
TGCGCCAGCAGTTCTGGGACTAGCGGGGGCCGCCGAGGCACAGATACGCAGTATTTT
CASSSGTSGGRRGTDTQYF
>TRBV27|.|TRBJ1-5|once
TGTGCCAGCAGTTTGAGGCAGGGGATGGGACAGCCCCAGCATTTT
CASSLRQGMGQPQHF
>TRBV5-5|TRBD1|TRBJ2-7|.
TGTGCCAGCAGTTCGCCGGGACAGAACTACGAGCAGTACTTC
CASSSPGQNYEQYF
>TRBV6-5|.|TRBJ1-5|once
TGTGCCAGCAGACCATGGGGGCCGGGCAATCAGCCCCAGCATTTT
CASRPWGPGNQPQHF
>TRBV5-1|TRBD1|TRBJ2-3|once
TGCGCCAGCAGCTTGGGGTCAGGGGGCGGCATAGATACGCAGTATTTT
CASSLGSGGGIDTQYF
>TRBV27|.|TRBJ2-2|.
TGTGCCAGCAGTTTAATACTCACCGGGGAGCTGTTTTTT
CASSLILTGELFF
>TRBV20-1|.|TRBJ2-7|.
TGCAGTGCTATCGGGTATGGCGAGCAGTACTTC
CSAIGYGEQYF
>TRBV6-5|.|TRBJ2-2|.
TGTGCCAGCAAGCGGACCGGGGAGCTGTTTTTT
CASKRTGELFF
>TRBV24-1|.|TRBJ1-2|.
TGTGCCACCAGTGGGCAGGAATATGGCTACACCTTC
CATSGQEYGYTF
>TRBV20-1|.|TRBJ1-2|.
TGCAGTGCACGGGGGGAGGGCTACACCTTC
CSARGEGYTF
>TRBV6-5|.|TRBJ1-6|.
TGTGCCAGCAGTTACTGGGGCCCTAATAATTCACCCCTCCACTTT
CASSYWGPNNSPLHF
>TRBV6-5|TRBD1|TRBJ2-5|.
TGTGCCAGCACTAACAGGGGGTCTGAGACCCAGTACTTC
CASTNRGSETQYF
>TRBV5-1|.|TRBJ1-4|.
TGCGCCAGCAGCGCCTACAGGGATTCCGGGGAAAAACTGTTTTTT
CASSAYRDSGEKLFF
>TRBV2|TRBD1|TRBJ1-5|.
TGTGCCAGCAGCGTGGGACAGAACAATCAGCCCCAGCATTTT
CASSVGQNNQPQHF